This passage covers 17 T cell receptor beta chains from one sample sequenced in a study of post-analysis software for immune sequencing data. Study-wide results and limits: Controls had lower frequencies than patients of about five TRBV segments, which included TRBV5-6, TRBV5-1 and TRBV20-1.

No cognate antigen is known for these TCRs. Presence of unique molecular identifiers characterized the TCR beta cDNA libraries. TCRdb independently ran MiXCR on the PCR reads; one entry per CDR3 protein. The table lists over 700,000 distinct CDR3 sequences, 25% to 30% of them singletons. The sequenced sample consisted of blood. The origin of the receptors is a girl aged 5 to 17 with multiple sclerosis.

This clonotype was recorded at least ten times. The V and J genes are TRBV20-1 and TRBJ2-1, with TRBD1 matching 7 bases. This CDR3 has 11 amino acids. Losses at the gene ends were 5 bases for V and 13 bases for J; bases not matched to a gene: 8. Germline V gene data show CDR1 as DFQATT and CDR2 as SNEGSKA (reference sequence). Here the CDR3 DNA reads TGCAGTGCTTTGCCCCGGGACAGTCAGTTCTTC. Encoded protein: CSALPRDSQFF.

A few counts support this clonotype. This chain links TRBV2 with TRBJ1-1, with D perhaps matching TRBD1 (5 bases). Germline CDR1 reads SNHLY; CDR2 reads FYNNEI. The CDR3 extends over 13 amino acids. V was cut by 8 bases and J by 11 bases, with 21 bases left in between. CDR3 residues: CASPGGPRKEAFF. The CDR3 nucleotides read TGTGCCAGCCCGGGGGGACCGCGGAAGGAGGCTTTCTTT.

The chain has TRBV15 and TRBJ2-7, with D tentatively TRBD1 (7 bases). Trimming shortened V by 5 bases and J by 6 bases, and 14 bases separated the two germline ends. The CDR3 runs 13 residues. Germline lookup yields CDR1 LNHNV and CDR2 YYDKDF (reference sequence). CDR3: CATSARQGGEQYF. The CDR3 DNA is TGTGCCACCAGCGCCCGACAGGGAGGCGAGCAGTACTTC.

This clonotype was seen more than once but under ten times. The V call is TRBV20-1, the J call TRBJ2-1; tentative D call: TRBD1 (6 bases). The CDR3 totals 14 residues. The V gene lost 4 bases and the J gene lost 0 bases, with 10 bases spanning the gap. CDR1 is DFQATT, CDR2 SNEGSKA, per germline (reference sequence). CDR3 residues: CSATKGVSYNEQFF. CDR3 bases: TGCAGTGCTACGAAGGGGGTCTCCTACAATGAGCAGTTCTTC.

The V call is TRBV7-9, the J call TRBJ1-2, with 9 bases identical to TRBD1. Germline values: CDR1 SEHNR, CDR2 FQNEAQ (reference sequence). CDR3 length: 16 residues. Trimming took 1 base from V and 2 from J; bases not matched to a gene: 5. The CDR3 DNA is TGTGCCAGCAGCTTAGACCGACAGGGGGTGAACTATGGCTACACCTTC. The encoded protein is CASSLDRQGVNYGYTF.

The rearrangement links TRBV28 to TRBJ1-4; D uncertain. The germline V and J ends were trimmed by 6 bases and 6 bases, with 14 bases remaining between them. The CDR3 consists of 14 residues. From germline, CDR1 is MDHEN and CDR2 SYDVKM. The CDR3 nucleotides read TGTGCCAGCAGGACCGGCGACACTGATGAAAAACTGTTTTTT. This sequence encodes CASRTGDTDEKLFF.

This clonotype was picked up a small number of times. The rearrangement uses TRBV12-3 or TRBV12-4 and TRBJ1-2; D is undetermined. V was shortened by 3 bases and J by 6 bases, with 5 bases between the two germline ends. This CDR3 spans 11 amino acids. CDR3 in DNA: TGTGCCAGCAGTTTTGTGGATGGCTACACCTTC. Amino acids: CASSFVDGYTF.

DNA for the CDR3: TGTGCCATCAGTGAGCCGACAGGGCTTCGAGGCACTGAAGCTTTCTTT. Encoded protein: CAISEPTGLRGTEAFF. The chain is built from TRBV10-3 and TRBJ1-1; TRBD1 aligns across 7 bases. With 2 bases clipped from V and 4 bases from J, the junction kept 10 bases outside the gene matches. The CDR3 length is 16 residues. Germline V gives CDR1 ENHRY, CDR2 SYGVKD.

This clonotype came up a few times. This rearrangement joins TRBV5-1 to TRBJ1-1; the D gene is possibly TRBD1 (6 bases). Germline lookup yields CDR1 SGHRS and CDR2 YFSETQ. CDR3 length equals 13 residues. V shed 0 bases and J shed 7 bases, with 10 bases lying between them. The CDR3 is CASSLEDRLEAFF. CDR3 in DNA: TGCGCCAGCAGCTTGGAAGACAGGCTTGAAGCTTTCTTT.

This clonotype was detected only a few times. The chain employs TRBV20-1 and TRBJ1-2, with D unclear. The length of the CDR3 is 13 residues. The germline gives CDR1 DFQATT, CDR2 SNEGSKA (reference sequence). The V gene lost 5 bases and the J gene lost 0 bases, with 10 bases spanning the gap. The CDR3 DNA follows: TGCAGTGCTCCAGTTCTCGCTAACTATGGCTACACCTTC. Translation: CSAPVLANYGYTF.

The chain links TRBV10-3 to TRBJ2-7, with D hard to call. Per the germline V gene, CDR1 is ENHRY and CDR2 is SYGVKD. V lost 10 bases and J lost 3, with 16 bases in between. This CDR3 comprises 13 residues. The CDR3 loop is CASRREMGYEQYF. The CDR3 DNA is TGTGCCAGCAGGCGCGAGATGGGCTACGAGCAGTACTTC.

This clonotype has more than one count but fewer than ten. The V call is TRBV13, the J call TRBJ2-1, with 14 nucleotides matching TRBD2. From germline, CDR1 is PRHDT and CDR2 FYEKMQ (reference sequence). CDR3 length equals 19 residues. Losses at the gene ends were 5 bases for V and 6 bases for J; bases not matched to a gene: 15. CDR3: CASSPRPRLAGGPGNEQFF. In DNA form, the CDR3 reads TGTGCCAGCAGCCCACGCCCCCGACTAGCGGGGGGGCCGGGCAATGAGCAGTTCTTC. Combining the CDR3 with reference TRBV13 and TRBJ2-1 gives the whole variable domain AAGVIQSPRHLIKEKRETATLKCYPIPRHDTVYWYQQGPGQDPQFLISFYEKMQSDKGSIPDRFSAQQFSDYHSELNMSSLELGDSALYFCASSPRPRLAGGPGNEQFFGPGTRLTVL.

The V call is TRBV24-1, the J call TRBJ2-1; D might be TRBD1 or TRBD2, each matching 5 bases. Germline CDR1 reads KGHDR; CDR2 reads SFDVKD. Trimming shortened V by 0 bases and J by 3 bases, and 11 bases separated the two germline ends. This CDR3 is 16 amino acids long. In DNA form, the CDR3 reads TGTGCCACCAGTGATTTGGGGGACCCCCGCTACAATGAGCAGTTCTTC. This encodes CATSDLGDPRYNEQFF.

A few counts support this clonotype. CDR3 nucleotide sequence: TGTGCCAGCAGCGTGAGGGATGAGCAGTTCTTC. It specifies CASSVRDEQFF. The chain combines TRBV9 with TRBJ2-1, with a weak D call TRBD2 (5 bases). The germline CDR1 and CDR2 sequences are SGDLS and YYNGEE. CDR3 length: 11 amino acids. The V end lost 2 bases, the J end lost 8 bases, and 5 bases lay between the germline ends.

This clonotype was detected only a few times. V usage is TRBV2 and J usage is TRBJ2-1; D gene unclear. The CDR3 spans 14 residues. The germline V gene encodes CDR1 SNHLY and CDR2 FYNNEI. Trimming removed 9 bases at V and 0 bases at J, with 12 bases between. The CDR3 spells CARNGRNSYNEQFF. The CDR3 DNA follows: TGTGCCAGGAATGGTCGGAACTCCTACAATGAGCAGTTCTTC.

The rearrangement uses TRBV5-1 and TRBJ1-2; D not resolved. This CDR3 is built from 15 residues. V lost 3 bases, J lost 5 bases, and 17 bases lay in between. Germline V gene data show CDR1 as SGHRS and CDR2 as YFSETQ. CDR3 loop: CASSSLGSAGYGYTF. CDR3 bases: TGCGCCAGCAGCTCCCTAGGTTCGGCTGGTTATGGCTACACCTTC. Using reference TRBV5-1 and TRBJ1-2 for the parts outside the CDR3, the full variable domain is KAGVTQTPRYLIKTRGQQVTLSCSPISGHRSVSWYQQTPGQGLQFLFEYFSETQRNKGNFPGRFSGRQFSNSRSEMNVSTLELGDSALYLCASSSLGSAGYGYTFGSGTRLTVV.

The rearrangement links TRBV5-1 to TRBJ1-2; D not resolved. Trimming removed 0 bases from V and 13 bases from J, with 22 bases in between. Germline loops: CDR1 SGHRS, CDR2 YFSETQ. This CDR3 is 15 amino acids long. The CDR3: CASSLEAGDPYVCTF. CDR3 nucleotide sequence: TGCGCCAGCAGCTTGGAGGCAGGCGACCCCTATGTCTGCACCTTC.